This record covers a single TCR beta chain. The record originates from a study of blood T cell repertoires in COVID-19. In the study overall: Acute and convalescent COVID-19 specimens originated in the United States, Italy and Spain.

The germline V gene has CDR1 GTSNPN and CDR2 SVGIG (reference sequence). V lost 2 bases and J 3 bases, leaving 14 bases between the germline ends. The CDR3 is 15 residues long. As processed by the authors: Amplification from reference gene primers served as the basis for estimated nucleated cell counts. The table came from immunoSEQ multiplex PCR; TCRdb's copy has only in-frame clones and leaves some out. The V and J calls and the clone size are those of that table, but D and trimming were determined from the DNA. The sample includes under 150,000 clones, about 85% of them seen just once. Sequences were obtained from peripheral blood. The TCR was taken from a human donor in a cohort sampled during active COVID-19. The chain carries TRBV30 and TRBJ1-5, with D unresolved. The DNA of the CDR3 is TGTGCCTGGAGTAGTGGGAGCCCCGTCAATCAGCCCCAGCATTTT. Translation: CAWSSGSPVNQPQHF.